This paragraph reports one TCR beta chain. Its antigen is currently unknown. Buffy coats of healthy donors supplied the PBMC. Total CD8+ T cells were enriched by a separation that was negative and magnetic. This specimen belongs to a study of human CD8 memory T cell subsets. The authors made TCR beta libraries using UMI-labeled 5' RACE. With the 5' RACE reads reprocessed, TCRdb shows one record per CDR3 protein and no DNA. The table counts 15,000 to 20,000 distinct CDR3 sequences; approximately 5% lies in the top ten. Whole-study findings and limits: Estimates that used Chao1 suggested higher diversity in stem-like memory T cells than in precursor exhausted T cells.

Germline lookup yields CDR1 SGHVS and CDR2 FNYEAQ. CDR3 size: 19 residues. Sequencing input: CD8+ T cells from PBMCs. This clonotype was obtained from a human donor in good health. The chain carries TRBV7-6 and TRBJ2-2; TCRdb's D gene call, TRBD1, goes unchecked for lack of DNA. The CDR3 here is CASSFGRDNLPRGTGELFF.